The 19 T cell receptor beta chains in this list originate from one sample, sequenced in a study of early T cells in non-severe SARS-CoV-2 infection. TCRdb processed the 5' RACE reads anew with MiXCR; each CDR3 protein has one entry. The table shows 25,000 to 35,000 distinct CDR3 sequences, with about 5% occurring only once. The sequencing input was whole blood. These receptors all stem from an adult who was a healthcare worker with PCR-confirmed SARS-CoV-2 infection or an uninfected control (not recorded which).

This clonotype was observed at least ten times. CDR3 sequence: CASSLGGQTIDTIYF. The CDR3 coding sequence is TGCGCCAGCAGCTTGGGGGGACAGACAATAGACACCATATATTTT. This chain joins TRBV5-1 and TRBJ1-3; the match to TRBD1 covers 7 bases. CDR3 length equals 15 residues. Germline V lookup: CDR1 SGHRS, CDR2 YFSETQ. The trim removed 0 bases at V and 8 bases at J, leaving 8 bases unmatched. The complete variable domain, with remaining parts taken from reference TRBV5-1 and TRBJ1-3, reads KAGVTQTPRYLIKTRGQQVTLSCSPISGHRSVSWYQQTPGQGLQFLFEYFSETQRNKGNFPGRFSGRQFSNSRSEMNVSTLELGDSALYLCASSLGGQTIDTIYFGEGSWLTVV.

Ten or more counts support this clonotype. The chain is built from TRBV3-1 and TRBJ1-1; tentatively, D is TRBD1 (5 bases). Trimming shortened V by 1 base and J by 4 bases, and 13 bases separated the two germline ends. Germline CDR1 and CDR2: LGHDT and YNNKEL (reference sequence). There are 15 residues in the CDR3. CDR3 sequence (DNA): TGTGCCAGCAGCCAAGGTCGACAGTTCCTCACTGAAGCTTTCTTT. It specifies CASSQGRQFLTEAFF.

This clonotype was picked up many times. The V gene is TRBV6-5, the J gene TRBJ2-2, with 8 bases matching TRBD1. The germline gives CDR1 MNHEY, CDR2 SVGAGI. The CDR3 covers 15 residues. Trimming took 5 bases from V and 1 from J; bases not matched to a gene: 3. The CDR3 DNA sequence: TGTGCCAGCAGTCGAGGGACAGGGAACACCGGGGAGCTGTTTTTT. Protein sequence: CASSRGTGNTGELFF.

This clonotype was counted ten times or more. The V gene is TRBV5-1, the J gene TRBJ2-7, with TRBD2 as a possible D gene (6 bases). Germline CDR1 SGHRS, CDR2 YFSETQ. There are 17 residues in the CDR3. V lost 4 bases, J lost 0 bases, and 20 bases lay in between. The CDR3 nucleotides are TGCGCCAGCAGCCCAGGGACTTTTTTACTAACCTCCTACGAGCAGTACTTC. Its translation: CASSPGTFLLTSYEQYF.

This chain joins TRBV30 and TRBJ2-7; 7 bases are a match to TRBD2. Germline V gene sequence: CDR1 GTSNPN, CDR2 SVGIG (reference sequence). J lost 2 bases, V lost 3 bases, and 1 base had no gene match. The CDR3 sequence is 12 residues long. The CDR3 protein is CAWRGTTYEQYF. The DNA for the CDR3 is TGTGCCTGGAGGGGGACTACCTACGAGCAGTACTTC.

A few counts support this clonotype. This sequence joins TRBV7-2 and TRBJ2-5; 10 bases map to TRBD2. The trim removed 5 bases at V and 4 bases at J, leaving 10 bases unmatched. The CDR3 extends over 16 amino acids. CDR1 and CDR2 from the germline V gene are SGHTA and FQGNSA. The DNA for the CDR3 is TGTGCCAGCAGCCCCTGGGGAGCGGGAGGGATAGAGACCCAGTACTTC. Protein product: CASSPWGAGGIETQYF.

This clonotype has at least ten counts. The genes are TRBV15 and TRBJ2-1, with a tentative D call TRBD2 (5 bases). Deletions cut 3 bases from V and 6 bases from J, with 9 bases between. The CDR3 is made up of 13 amino acids. CDR1 LNHNV and CDR2 YYDKDF come from the germline V gene (reference sequence). The CDR3 protein is CATSRDGGNEQFF. CDR3 sequence (DNA): TGTGCCACCAGCAGGGATGGAGGCAATGAGCAGTTCTTC.

This clonotype was seen at least ten times. The V call is TRBV7-6, the J call TRBJ2-3; D is uncertain. Per the germline V gene, CDR1 is SGHVS and CDR2 is FNYEAQ. The length of the CDR3 is 16 residues. V was pared by 5 bases and J by 3 bases, with 18 bases between. CDR3 nucleotide sequence: TGTGCCAGCAGCCCCTGGTCCAATAGGGCGACAGATACGCAGTATTTT. Protein product: CASSPWSNRATDTQYF.

This clonotype has ten or more counts. The V call is TRBV7-6, the J call TRBJ2-5; D uncertain. This CDR3 has 13 residues. V lost 4 bases and J lost 2, with 8 bases in between. The germline CDR1 and CDR2 sequences are SGHVS and FNYEAQ. The CDR3 region has the DNA TGTGCCAGCAGCTATACATATCAAGAGACCCAGTACTTC. Its protein product is CASSYTYQETQYF.

This clonotype has at least ten counts. The V gene is TRBV10-3, the J gene TRBJ1-1, with 9 bases fitting TRBD1. The CDR3 is made up of 14 amino acids. The germline gives CDR1 ENHRY, CDR2 SYGVKD. The V and J ends lost 6 bases and 7 bases, in that order; junction bases with no gene match: 9. The CDR3 region is CAISARDREVEAFF. As DNA, the CDR3 is TGTGCCATCAGCGCCCGGGACAGGGAAGTTGAAGCTTTCTTT.

There are many counts of this clonotype. The chain employs TRBV3-1 and TRBJ2-1; unclear D gene. With 1 base removed from V and 7 bases from J, the gap between germline ends came to 11 bases. CDR1 and CDR2 (germline): LGHDT, YNNKEL (reference sequence). The CDR3 spans 14 residues. As DNA, the CDR3 is TGTGCCAGCAGCCAAGTGTTTAGCAAGAATGAGCAGTTCTTC. Its translation: CASSQVFSKNEQFF.

In this sample, this clonotype turned up many times. The V and J genes are TRBV19 and TRBJ2-7, with D possibly matching TRBD1 (6 bases). Trimming took off 5 bases at V and 5 bases at J, with 10 bases between the two ends. CDR3 size: 12 residues. The germline gives CDR1 LNHDA, CDR2 SQIVND (reference sequence). The CDR3 coding sequence is TGTGCCAGTAGTGCACAGGGAAACGAGCAGTACTTC. Protein: CASSAQGNEQYF.

This clonotype was detected ten times or more. J is TRBJ2-1 and V is TRBV20-1, with TRBD2 identical over 9 bases. The CDR3 consists of 13 residues. Germline V gene data show CDR1 as DFQATT and CDR2 as SNEGSKA (reference sequence). V was clipped by 4 bases and J by 8 bases; unmatched bases: 6. CDR3 sequence reads: CSAKLAGLYEQFF. The CDR3 region has the DNA TGCAGTGCTAAACTAGCGGGTTTGTATGAGCAGTTCTTC.

The chain carries TRBV20-1 and TRBJ2-2; D is unclear. Per the germline V gene, CDR1 is DFQATT and CDR2 is SNEGSKA (reference sequence). This CDR3 region has 13 residues. The V end was cut by 3 bases, the J end by 5 bases, with 10 bases between. The CDR3 protein is CSARVGWTGELFF. The CDR3, as DNA: TGCAGTGCTAGGGTAGGGTGGACCGGGGAGCTGTTTTTT.

This clonotype appeared many times. CDR3 nucleotides: TGTGCCAGCAGCCTTAGCGGGAGCACAGATACGCAGTATTTT. Translation gives CASSLSGSTDTQYF. This chain uses TRBV12-3 or TRBV12-4 with TRBJ2-3; 7 bases match TRBD2. Trimming cost V 6 bases and J 0 bases; bases outside gene matches: 3. The CDR3 totals 14 residues.

By share, this clonotype ranks as medium-sized. This chain links TRBV6-5 with TRBJ1-6, with 12 bases aligning to TRBD1. CDR3 length equals 15 residues. Trimming cost V 2 bases and J 9 bases; bases outside gene matches: 2. Germline V gene sequence: CDR1 MNHEY, CDR2 SVGAGI. The CDR3 DNA follows: TGTGCCAGCAGTTACGGGACAGGGGGCCGTTCACCCCTCCACTTT. This translates into CASSYGTGGRSPLHF.

This clonotype came up many times. CDR3: CASSLAGGPYGYTF. The CDR3 coding sequence is TGTGCCAGCAGTTTAGCAGGGGGGCCATATGGCTACACCTTC. V and J are TRBV12-3 or TRBV12-4 and TRBJ1-2; TRBD1 is a possible D gene (6 bases). The CDR3 totals 14 residues. Trimming shortened V by 0 bases and J by 5 bases, and 10 bases separated the two germline ends.

This clonotype was counted ten times or more. The chain joins TRBV5-5 to TRBJ2-1, with D hard to call. This CDR3 has 11 residues. In germline, CDR1 is SGHKS, CDR2 YYEKEE (reference sequence). The germline V and J ends were trimmed by 4 bases and 7 bases, with 6 bases remaining between them. The CDR3 sequence: CASSPGNEQFF. The CDR3 coding sequence is TGTGCCAGCAGCCCTGGGAATGAGCAGTTCTTC.

Many counts were recorded for this clonotype. The gene calls are TRBV11-2 and TRBJ2-5; 8 positions match TRBD1. The CDR3 runs to 15 residues. Trimming removed 3 bases from V and 8 bases from J; junction bases left unmatched: 11. Per the germline V gene, CDR1 is SGHAT and CDR2 is FQNNGV. CDR3 bases: TGTGCCAGCAGCTTCTCGACAGGGGACACAGGAACCCAGTACTTC. This codes for CASSFSTGDTGTQYF.